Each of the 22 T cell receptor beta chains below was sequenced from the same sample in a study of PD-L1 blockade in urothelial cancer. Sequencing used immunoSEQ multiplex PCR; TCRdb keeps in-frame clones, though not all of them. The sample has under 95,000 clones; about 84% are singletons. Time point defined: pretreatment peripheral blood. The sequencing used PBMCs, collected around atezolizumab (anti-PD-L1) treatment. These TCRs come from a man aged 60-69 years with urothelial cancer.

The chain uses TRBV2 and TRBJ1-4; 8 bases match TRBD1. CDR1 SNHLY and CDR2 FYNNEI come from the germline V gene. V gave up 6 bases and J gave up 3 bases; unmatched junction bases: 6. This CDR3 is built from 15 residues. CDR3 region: CASRDQGAANEKLFF. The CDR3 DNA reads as TGTGCCAGCAGGGACCAGGGGGCTGCTAATGAAAAACTGTTTTTT.

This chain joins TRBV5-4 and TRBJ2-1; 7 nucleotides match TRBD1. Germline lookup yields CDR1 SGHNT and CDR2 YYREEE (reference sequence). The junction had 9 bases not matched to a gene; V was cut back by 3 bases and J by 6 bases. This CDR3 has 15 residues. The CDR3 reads CASSSATGIRNEQFF. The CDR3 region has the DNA TGTGCCAGCAGCTCTGCGACAGGGATCCGCAATGAGCAGTTCTTC.

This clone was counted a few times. CDR3 DNA sequence: TGTGCCTGGATAAGGACAGGGGGGAACCAAGAGACCCAGTACTTC. Encoded protein: CAWIRTGGNQETQYF. The chain recombines TRBV30 with TRBJ2-5, with 10 positions matching TRBD1. CDR1 is GTSNPN, CDR2 SVGIG, per germline (reference sequence). J was trimmed by 0 bases and V by 4 bases; bases with no gene match: 5. The CDR3 loop spans 15 amino acids.

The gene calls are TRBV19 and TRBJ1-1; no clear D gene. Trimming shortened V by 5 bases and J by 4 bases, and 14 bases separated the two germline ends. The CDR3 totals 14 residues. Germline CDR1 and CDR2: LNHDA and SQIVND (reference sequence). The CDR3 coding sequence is TGTGCCAGTAGTGGTTTTGTCTCGGTCACTGAAGCTTTCTTT. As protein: CASSGFVSVTEAFF.

CDR3 nucleotide sequence: TGTGCCAGCAGCCAAGATCGGACTGCGAATGGCTACACCTTC. Translation: CASSQDRTANGYTF. This chain connects TRBV4-2 to TRBJ1-2; D is undetermined. Trimming took 0 bases from V and 6 from J, leaving 11 bases between them. This CDR3 contains 14 residues. Germline-derived CDR1 and CDR2 are LGHNA and YNFKEQ.

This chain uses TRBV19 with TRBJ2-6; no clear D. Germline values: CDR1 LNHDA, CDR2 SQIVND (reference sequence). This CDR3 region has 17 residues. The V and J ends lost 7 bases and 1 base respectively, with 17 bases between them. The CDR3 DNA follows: TGTGCCAGTAATATGGGTACAGCCTCGTCTGGGGCCAACGTCCTGACTTTC. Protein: CASNMGTASSGANVLTF.

CDR3 region: CAWSVGPFTRTGVNEQYF. The CDR3 coding sequence is TGTGCCTGGAGTGTAGGCCCATTCACGCGGACAGGGGTAAATGAGCAGTACTTC. The chain recombines TRBV30 with TRBJ2-7; the match to TRBD1 covers 9 bases. The CDR3 runs 18 residues. Germline V CDR1 and CDR2: GTSNPN, SVGIG (reference sequence). Trimming took 0 bases from V and 7 from J; bases not matched to a gene: 19.

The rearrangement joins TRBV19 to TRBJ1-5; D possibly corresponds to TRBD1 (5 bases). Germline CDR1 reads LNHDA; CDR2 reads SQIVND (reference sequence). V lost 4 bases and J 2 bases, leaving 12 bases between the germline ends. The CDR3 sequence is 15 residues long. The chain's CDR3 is CASSTGLIGNQPQHF. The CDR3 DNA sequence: TGTGCCAGTAGTACAGGGTTGATCGGCAATCAGCCCCAGCATTTT.

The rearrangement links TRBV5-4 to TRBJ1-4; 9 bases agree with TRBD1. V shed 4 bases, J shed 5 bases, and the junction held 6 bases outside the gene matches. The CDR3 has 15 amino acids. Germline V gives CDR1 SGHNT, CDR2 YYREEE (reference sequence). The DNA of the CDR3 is TGTGCCAGCAGCCTCGCCGGGACAGGGAATGAAAAACTGTTTTTT. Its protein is CASSLAGTGNEKLFF.

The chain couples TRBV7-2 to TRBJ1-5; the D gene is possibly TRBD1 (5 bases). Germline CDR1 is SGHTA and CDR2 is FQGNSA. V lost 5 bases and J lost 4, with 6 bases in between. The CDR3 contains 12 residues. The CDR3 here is CASSRQNQPQHF. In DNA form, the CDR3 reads TGTGCCAGCAGCAGACAGAATCAGCCCCAGCATTTT. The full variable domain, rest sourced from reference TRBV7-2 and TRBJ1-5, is GAGVSQSPSNKVTEKGKDVELRCDPISGHTALYWYRQSLGQGLEFLIYFQGNSAPDKSGLPSDRFSAERTGGSVSTLTIQRTQQEDSAVYLCASSRQNQPQHFGDGTRLSIL.

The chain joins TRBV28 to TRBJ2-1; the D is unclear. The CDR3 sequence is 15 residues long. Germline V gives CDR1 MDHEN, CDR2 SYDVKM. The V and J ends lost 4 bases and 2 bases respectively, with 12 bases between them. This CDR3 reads CASSSVRTPYNEQFF. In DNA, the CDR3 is TGTGCCAGCAGTTCGGTCCGAACCCCCTACAATGAGCAGTTCTTC.

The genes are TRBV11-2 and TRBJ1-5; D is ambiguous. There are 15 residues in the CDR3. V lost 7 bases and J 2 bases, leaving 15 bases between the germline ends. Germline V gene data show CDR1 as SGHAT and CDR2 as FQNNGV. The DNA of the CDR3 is TGTGCCAGCAACAAAGAGGGTGGGGGCAATCAGCCCCAGCATTTT. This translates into CASNKEGGGNQPQHF.

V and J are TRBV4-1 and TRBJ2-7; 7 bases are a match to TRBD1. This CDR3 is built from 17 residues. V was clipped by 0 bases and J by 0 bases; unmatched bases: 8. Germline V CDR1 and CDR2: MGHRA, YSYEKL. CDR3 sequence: CASSQDAGTEVSYEQYF. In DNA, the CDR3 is TGCGCCAGCAGCCAAGATGCCGGGACAGAAGTCTCCTACGAGCAGTACTTC.

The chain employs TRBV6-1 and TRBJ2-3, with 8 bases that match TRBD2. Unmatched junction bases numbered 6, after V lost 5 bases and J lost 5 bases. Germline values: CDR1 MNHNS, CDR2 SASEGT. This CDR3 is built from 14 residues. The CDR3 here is CASSLAGFQDTQYF. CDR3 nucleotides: TGTGCCAGCAGTCTAGCGGGTTTTCAAGATACGCAGTATTTT.

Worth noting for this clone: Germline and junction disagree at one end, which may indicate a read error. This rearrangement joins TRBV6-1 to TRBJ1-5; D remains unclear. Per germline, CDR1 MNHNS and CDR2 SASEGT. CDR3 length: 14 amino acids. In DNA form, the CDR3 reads TGTGCCAGCGGTGACCTCTATAGCAATCAGCCCCAGCATTTT. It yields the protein CASGDLYSNQPQHF.

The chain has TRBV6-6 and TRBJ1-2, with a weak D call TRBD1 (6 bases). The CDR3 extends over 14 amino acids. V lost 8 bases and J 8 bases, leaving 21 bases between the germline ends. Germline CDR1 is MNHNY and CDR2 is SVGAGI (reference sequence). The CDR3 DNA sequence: TGTGCCAGCGATCTGGGGGGAGGGGGATACGGCTACACCTTC. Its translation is CASDLGGGGYGYTF.

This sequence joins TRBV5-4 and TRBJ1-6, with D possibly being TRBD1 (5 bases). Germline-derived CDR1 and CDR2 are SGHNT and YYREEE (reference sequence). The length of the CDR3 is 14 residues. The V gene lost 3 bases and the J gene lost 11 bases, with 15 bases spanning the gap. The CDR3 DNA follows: TGTGCCAGCAGCTCCTATTCGGGGGGGACACCCCTCCACTTT. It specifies CASSSYSGGTPLHF.

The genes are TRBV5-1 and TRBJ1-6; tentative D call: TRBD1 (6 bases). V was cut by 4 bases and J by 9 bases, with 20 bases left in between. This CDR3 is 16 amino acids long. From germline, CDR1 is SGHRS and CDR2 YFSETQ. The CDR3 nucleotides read TGCGCCAGCAGCCAGGGTGACAGGTCCGTCGGTTCACCCCTCCACTTT. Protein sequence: CASSQGDRSVGSPLHF.

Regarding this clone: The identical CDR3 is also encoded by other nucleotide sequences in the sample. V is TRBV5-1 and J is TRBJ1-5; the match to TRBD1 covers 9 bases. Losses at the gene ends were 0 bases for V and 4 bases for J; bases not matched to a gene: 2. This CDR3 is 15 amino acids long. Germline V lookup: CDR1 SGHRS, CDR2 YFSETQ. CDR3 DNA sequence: TGCGCCAGCAGCTTGGGACAGGGGGAGAATCAGCCCCAGCATTTT. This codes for CASSLGQGENQPQHF. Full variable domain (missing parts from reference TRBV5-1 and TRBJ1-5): KAGVTQTPRYLIKTRGQQVTLSCSPISGHRSVSWYQQTPGQGLQFLFEYFSETQRNKGNFPGRFSGRQFSNSRSEMNVSTLELGDSALYLCASSLGQGENQPQHFGDGTRLSIL.

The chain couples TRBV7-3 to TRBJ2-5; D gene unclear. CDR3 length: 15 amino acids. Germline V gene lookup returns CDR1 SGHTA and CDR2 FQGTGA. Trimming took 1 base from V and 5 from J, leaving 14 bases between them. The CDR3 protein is CASSLNAADWETQYF. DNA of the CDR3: TGTGCCAGCAGCTTAAATGCGGCAGACTGGGAGACCCAGTACTTC.

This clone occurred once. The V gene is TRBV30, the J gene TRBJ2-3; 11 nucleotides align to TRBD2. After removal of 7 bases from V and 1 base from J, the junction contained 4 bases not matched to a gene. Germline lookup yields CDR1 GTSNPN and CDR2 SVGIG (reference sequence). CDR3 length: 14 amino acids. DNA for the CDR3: TGTGCCTCAGATAGCGGGGGGGGCACAGATACGCAGTATTTT. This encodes CASDSGGGTDTQYF.

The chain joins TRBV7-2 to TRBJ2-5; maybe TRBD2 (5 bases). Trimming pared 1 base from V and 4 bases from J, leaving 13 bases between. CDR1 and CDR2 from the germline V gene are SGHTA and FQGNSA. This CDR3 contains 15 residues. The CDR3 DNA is TGTGCCAGCAGCTTAGTTGGTGGGAGAGGAGAGACCCAGTACTTC. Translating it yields CASSLVGGRGETQYF.